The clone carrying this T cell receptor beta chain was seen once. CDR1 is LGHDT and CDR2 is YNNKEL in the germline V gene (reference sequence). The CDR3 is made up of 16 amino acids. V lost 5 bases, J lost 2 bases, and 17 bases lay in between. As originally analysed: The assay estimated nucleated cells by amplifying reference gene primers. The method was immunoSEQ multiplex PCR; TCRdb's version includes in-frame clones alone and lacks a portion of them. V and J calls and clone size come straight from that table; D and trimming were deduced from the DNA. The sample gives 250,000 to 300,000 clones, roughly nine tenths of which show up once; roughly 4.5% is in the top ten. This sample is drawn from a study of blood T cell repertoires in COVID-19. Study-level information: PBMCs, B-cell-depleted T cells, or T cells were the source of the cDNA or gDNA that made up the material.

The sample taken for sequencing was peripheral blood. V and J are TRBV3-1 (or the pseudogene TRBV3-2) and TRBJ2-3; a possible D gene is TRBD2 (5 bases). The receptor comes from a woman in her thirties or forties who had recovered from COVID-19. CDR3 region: CASSLKTEDFTDTQYF. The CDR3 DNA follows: TGTGCCAGCAGCTTAAAAACGGAGGATTTCACAGATACGCAGTATTTT.